This TCR beta chain was recovered during a study of early T cells in non-severe SARS-CoV-2 infection. CDR1 WNHNN and CDR2 SYGVQD come from the germline V gene (reference sequence). Deletions cut 3 bases from V and 1 base from J, with 3 bases between. The length of the CDR3 is 12 residues. Attached unique molecular identifiers marked individual cDNA molecules. TCRdb fed the 5' RACE reads into MiXCR, producing one record per CDR3 protein. The sample contains roughly 81,000 distinct CDR3 sequences, 5% to 6.5% of which appear only once. Source material: whole blood. The TCR was taken from an adult who was a healthcare worker with PCR-confirmed SARS-CoV-2 infection or an uninfected control (not recorded which). The genes are TRBV10-1 and TRBJ1-1; no firm D call. CDR3 protein: CASSEGNTEAFF. The DNA of the CDR3 is TGCGCCAGCAGTGAAGGGAACACTGAAGCTTTCTTT.